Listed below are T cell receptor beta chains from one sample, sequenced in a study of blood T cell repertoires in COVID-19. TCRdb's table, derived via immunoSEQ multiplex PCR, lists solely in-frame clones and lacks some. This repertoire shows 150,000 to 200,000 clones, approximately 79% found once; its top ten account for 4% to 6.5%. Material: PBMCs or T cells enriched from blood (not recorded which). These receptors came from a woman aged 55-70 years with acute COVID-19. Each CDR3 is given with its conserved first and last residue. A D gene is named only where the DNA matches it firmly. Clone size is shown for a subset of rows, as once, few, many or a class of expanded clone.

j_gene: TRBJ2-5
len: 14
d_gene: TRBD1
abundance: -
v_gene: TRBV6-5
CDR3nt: TGTGCCAGCAGTAACAGGGGGTCTCAAGAGACCCAGTACTTC
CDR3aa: CASSNRGSQETQYF

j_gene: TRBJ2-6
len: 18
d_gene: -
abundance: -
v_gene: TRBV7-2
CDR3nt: TGTGCCAGCAGCGCTTTCCTAGCGCGAGGCTCTGGGGCCAACGTCCTGACTTTC
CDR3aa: CASSAFLARGSGANVLTF

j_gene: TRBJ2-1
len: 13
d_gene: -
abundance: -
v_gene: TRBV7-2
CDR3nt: TGTGCCAGCAGCTTGGGTCTTCGGGAAAAGCAGTTCTTC
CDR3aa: CASSLGLREKQFF

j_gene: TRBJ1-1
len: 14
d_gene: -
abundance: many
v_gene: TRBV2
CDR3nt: TGTGCCAGCAGTGAGCGGGGGTGGAACACTGAAGCTTTCTTT
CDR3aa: CASSERGWNTEAFF

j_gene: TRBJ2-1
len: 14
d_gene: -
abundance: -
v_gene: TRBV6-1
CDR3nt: TGTGCCAGCAATGAAAACCGGGACTACAATGAGCAGTTCTTC
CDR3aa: CASNENRDYNEQFF

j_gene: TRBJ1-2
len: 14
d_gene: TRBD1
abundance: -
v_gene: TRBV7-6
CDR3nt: TGTGCCAGCAGCCCGGACAGGGTGAGCTATGGCTACACCTTC
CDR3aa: CASSPDRVSYGYTF

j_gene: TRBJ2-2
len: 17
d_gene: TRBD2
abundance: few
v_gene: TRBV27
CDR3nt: TGTGCCAGCAGTTCCCGGACTAGTTCCCGGACGATCGGGGAGCTGTTTTTT
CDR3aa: CASSSRTSSRTIGELFF

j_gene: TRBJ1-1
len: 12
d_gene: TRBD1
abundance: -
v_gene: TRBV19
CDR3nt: TGTGCCAGTAGTAGACAGGGAATACGAGCTTTCTTT
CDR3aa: CASSRQGIRAFF

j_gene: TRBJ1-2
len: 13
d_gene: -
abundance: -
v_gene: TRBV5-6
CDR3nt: TGTGCCAGCAGCTTTATATCAGACTATGGCTACACCTTC
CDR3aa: CASSFISDYGYTF

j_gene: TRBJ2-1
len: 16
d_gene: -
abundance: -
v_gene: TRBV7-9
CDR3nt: TGTGCCAGCAGCTTGGCCGGACTCGCCCCTAACAATGAGCAGTTCTTC
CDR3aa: CASSLAGLAPNNEQFF

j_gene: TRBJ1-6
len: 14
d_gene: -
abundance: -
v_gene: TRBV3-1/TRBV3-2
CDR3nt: TGTGCCAGCAGCCAAGTGTGGCAGGATTCACCCCTCCACTTT
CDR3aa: CASSQVWQDSPLHF

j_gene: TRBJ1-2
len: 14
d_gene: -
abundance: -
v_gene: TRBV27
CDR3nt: TGTGCCAGCAGTCCCACAGGCGCTAACTATGGCTACACCTTC
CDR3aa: CASSPTGANYGYTF

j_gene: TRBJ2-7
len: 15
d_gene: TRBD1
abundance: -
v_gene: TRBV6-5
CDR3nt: TGTGCCAGCAGTTACAGGCGACAGGGGGCCTACGAGCAGTACTTC
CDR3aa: CASSYRRQGAYEQYF

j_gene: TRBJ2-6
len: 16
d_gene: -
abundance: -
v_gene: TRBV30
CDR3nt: TGTGCCTCCCCGCCGGGGAAGGACTCTGGGGCCAACGTCCTGACTTTC
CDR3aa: CASPPGKDSGANVLTF

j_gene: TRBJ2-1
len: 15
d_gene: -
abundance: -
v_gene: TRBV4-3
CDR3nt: TGCGCCAGCAGCCAGCGCTGGGAGTCGAACAATGAGCAGTTCTTC
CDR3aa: CASSQRWESNNEQFF

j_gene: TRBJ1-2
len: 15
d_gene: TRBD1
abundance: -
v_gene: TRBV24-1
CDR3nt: TGTGCCACCAGTGATCAGGACAGGGGTGACTATGGCTACACCTTC
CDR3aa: CATSDQDRGDYGYTF

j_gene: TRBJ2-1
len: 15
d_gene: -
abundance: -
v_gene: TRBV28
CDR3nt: TGTGCCAGCAGTTCCTGGTCTAGCGTTAACAATGAGCAGTTCTTC
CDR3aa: CASSSWSSVNNEQFF

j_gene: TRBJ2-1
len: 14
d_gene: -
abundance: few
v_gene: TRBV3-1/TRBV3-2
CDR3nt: TGTGCCAGCAGCCCTACGGGGGTTAGGAATGAGCAGTTCTTC
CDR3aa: CASSPTGVRNEQFF

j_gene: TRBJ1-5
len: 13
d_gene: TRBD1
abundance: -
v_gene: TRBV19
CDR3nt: TGTGCCAGTCTGACAGGGGGTAATCAGCCCCAGCATTTT
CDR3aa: CASLTGGNQPQHF

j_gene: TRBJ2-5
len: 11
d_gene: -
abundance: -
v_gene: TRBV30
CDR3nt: TGTGCCTGGAGTATACTTGAGACCCAGTACTTC
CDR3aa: CAWSILETQYF

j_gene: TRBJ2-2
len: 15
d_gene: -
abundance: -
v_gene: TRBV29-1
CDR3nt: TGCAGCGTTCAATTGACAGGACTGAACACCGGGGAGCTGTTTTTT
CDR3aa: CSVQLTGLNTGELFF

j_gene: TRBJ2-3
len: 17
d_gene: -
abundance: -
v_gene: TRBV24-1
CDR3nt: TGTGCCACCAGTGACCAGGGCTACAGTATTAGACCGAATACGCAGTATTTT
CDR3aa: CATSDQGYSIRPNTQYF

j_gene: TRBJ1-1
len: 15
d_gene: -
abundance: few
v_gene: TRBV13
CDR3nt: TGTGCCAGCAGCTTAGGGGCGGGGGCGAACACTGAAGCTTTCTTT
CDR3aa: CASSLGAGANTEAFF

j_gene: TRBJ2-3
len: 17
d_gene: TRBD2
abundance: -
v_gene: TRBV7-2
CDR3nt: TGTGCCAGCAGCTTAGCGCGTCTAGCGGGGAGAGCAGATACGCAGTATTTT
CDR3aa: CASSLARLAGRADTQYF

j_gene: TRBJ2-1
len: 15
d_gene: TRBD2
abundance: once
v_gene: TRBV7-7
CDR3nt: TGTGCCAGCAGCCGACTAGCGGGAGAGTCCAATGAGCAGTTCTTC
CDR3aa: CASSRLAGESNEQFF

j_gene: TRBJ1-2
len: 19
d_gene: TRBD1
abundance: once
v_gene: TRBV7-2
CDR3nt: TGTGCCAGCAGCTCCCCCCGGCCGGGACAGGGGGCGCGGAACTATGGCTACACCTTC
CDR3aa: CASSSPRPGQGARNYGYTF

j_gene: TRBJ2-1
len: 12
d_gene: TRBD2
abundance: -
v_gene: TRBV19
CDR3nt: TGTGCCAGTAGTACCAGCGGGGATGAGCAGTTCTTC
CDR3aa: CASSTSGDEQFF

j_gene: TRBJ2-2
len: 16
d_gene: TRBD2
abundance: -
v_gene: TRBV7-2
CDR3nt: TGTGCCAGCAGCCCGAGGACTAGCGGGAGGTCCGGGGAGCTGTTTTTT
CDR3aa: CASSPRTSGRSGELFF

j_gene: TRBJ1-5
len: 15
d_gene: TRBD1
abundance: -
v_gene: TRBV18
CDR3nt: TGTGCCAGCTCACCAAGACAGGGCCTCAATCAGCCCCAGCATTTT
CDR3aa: CASSPRQGLNQPQHF

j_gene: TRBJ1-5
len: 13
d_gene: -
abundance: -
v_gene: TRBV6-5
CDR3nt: TGTGCCAGCAGACTGGAGGCGGACGGAGCCCAACATTTT
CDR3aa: CASRLEADGAQHF

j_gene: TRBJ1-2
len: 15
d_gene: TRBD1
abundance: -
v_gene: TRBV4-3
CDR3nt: TGCGCCAGCAGCCCAACGGGGGACAGGGGCAATGGCTACACCTTC
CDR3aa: CASSPTGDRGNGYTF

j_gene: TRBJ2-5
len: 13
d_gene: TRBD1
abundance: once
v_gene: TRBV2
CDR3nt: TGTGCCAGCACCCAAGACAGGGGCGAGACCCAGTACTTC
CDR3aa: CASTQDRGETQYF

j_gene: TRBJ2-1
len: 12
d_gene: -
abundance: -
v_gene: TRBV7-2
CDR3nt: TGTGCCAGCAGTTCCAGCCCGGGTGAGCAGTTCTTC
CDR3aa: CASSSSPGEQFF

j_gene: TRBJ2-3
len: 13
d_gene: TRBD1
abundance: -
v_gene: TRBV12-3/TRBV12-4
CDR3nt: TGTGCCAGCACGACAGGGAGCACAGATACGCAGTATTTT
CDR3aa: CASTTGSTDTQYF

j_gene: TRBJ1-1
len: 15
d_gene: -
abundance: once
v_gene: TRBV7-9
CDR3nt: TGTGCCAGCAGCTTGACCGGGACCTCGGGGGTTGAAGCTTTCTTT
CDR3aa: CASSLTGTSGVEAFF

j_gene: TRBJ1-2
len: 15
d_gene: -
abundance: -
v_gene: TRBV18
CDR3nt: TGTGCCAGCTCACCACCGGGCCAGCTCGACTATGGCTACACCTTC
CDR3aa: CASSPPGQLDYGYTF

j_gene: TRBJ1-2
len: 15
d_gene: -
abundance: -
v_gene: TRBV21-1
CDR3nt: TGTGCCAGCAGCAAAGGGCGACACTGGTACTATGGCTACACCTTC
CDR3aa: CASSKGRHWYYGYTF

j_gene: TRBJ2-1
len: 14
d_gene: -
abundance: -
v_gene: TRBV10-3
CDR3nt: TGTGCCATCAGTGGTGAGGGGGTTTGGAATGAGCAGTTCTTC
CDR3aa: CAISGEGVWNEQFF

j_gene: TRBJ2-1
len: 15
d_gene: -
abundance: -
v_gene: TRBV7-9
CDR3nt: TGTGCCAGCAGCCCCTCCGGAGACTCCTACAATGAGCAGTTCTTC
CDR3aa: CASSPSGDSYNEQFF

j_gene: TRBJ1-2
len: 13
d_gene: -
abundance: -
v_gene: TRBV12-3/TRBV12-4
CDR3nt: TGTGCCAGCAGGCGGGGGAGGCAATGGGGCTACACCTTC
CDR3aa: CASRRGRQWGYTF

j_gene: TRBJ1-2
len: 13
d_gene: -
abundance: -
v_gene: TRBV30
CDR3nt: TGTGCCTGGAACCGGGGGAAAGGCTATGGCTACACCTTC
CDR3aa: CAWNRGKGYGYTF

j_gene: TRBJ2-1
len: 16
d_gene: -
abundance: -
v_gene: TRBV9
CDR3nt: TGTGCCAGCAGCGTTAGACAGTCAAGCTCCTACAATGAGCAGTTCTTC
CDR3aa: CASSVRQSSSYNEQFF

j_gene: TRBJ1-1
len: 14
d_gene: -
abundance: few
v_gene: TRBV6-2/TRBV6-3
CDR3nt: TGTGCCAGCAGCTCACAGGGCCATATCGCTGAAGCTTTCTTT
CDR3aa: CASSSQGHIAEAFF

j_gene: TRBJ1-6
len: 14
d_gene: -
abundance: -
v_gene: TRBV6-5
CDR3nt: TGTGCCAGCAGTTCCAGGGGTCGGGATTCACCCCTCCACTTT
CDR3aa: CASSSRGRDSPLHF

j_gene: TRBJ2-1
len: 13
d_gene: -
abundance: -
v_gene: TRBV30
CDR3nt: TGTGCCTGGGATCGGGGGTCCTACAATGAGCAGTTCTTC
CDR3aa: CAWDRGSYNEQFF

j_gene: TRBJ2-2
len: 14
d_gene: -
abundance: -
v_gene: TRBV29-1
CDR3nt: TGCAGCGTTGAAATCCCGGAGGTCGCCGGGGAGCTGTTTTTT
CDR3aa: CSVEIPEVAGELFF

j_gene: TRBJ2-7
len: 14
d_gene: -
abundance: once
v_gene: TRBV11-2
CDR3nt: TGTGCCAGCAGCTTAGAAACAGACGGATCCAAGCAGTACTTC
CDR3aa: CASSLETDGSKQYF

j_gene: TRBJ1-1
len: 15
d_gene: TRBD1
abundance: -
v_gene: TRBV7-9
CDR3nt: TGTGCCAGCAGCCCGAACAGGGGGCGGAACACTGAAGCTTTCTTT
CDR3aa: CASSPNRGRNTEAFF

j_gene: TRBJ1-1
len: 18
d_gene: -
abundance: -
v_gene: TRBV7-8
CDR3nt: TGTGCCAGCAGCTTAGCGGCAGGTTCCCTAGCGTTGTACACTGAAGCTTTCTTT
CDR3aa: CASSLAAGSLALYTEAFF

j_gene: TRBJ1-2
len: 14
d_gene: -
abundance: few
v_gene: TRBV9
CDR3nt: TGTGCCAGCAGCCCCCAAGGAGCATCTTCCCACTACACCTTC
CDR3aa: CASSPQGASSHYTF

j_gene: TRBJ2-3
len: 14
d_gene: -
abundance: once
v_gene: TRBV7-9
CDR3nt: TGTGCCAGCCCTCGTGGTCCGGGCACAGATACGCAGTATTTT
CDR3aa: CASPRGPGTDTQYF

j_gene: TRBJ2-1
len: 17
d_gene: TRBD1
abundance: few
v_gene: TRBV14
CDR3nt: TGTGCCAGCAGCCAGACAGGGTGGGCGCACTCCTACAATGAGCAGTTCTTC
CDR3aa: CASSQTGWAHSYNEQFF

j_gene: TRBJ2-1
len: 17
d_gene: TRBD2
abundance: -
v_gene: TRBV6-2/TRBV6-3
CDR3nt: TGTGCCAGCAGTAACGTAGCCGGGACTAGCAGGTACAATGAGCAGTTCTTC
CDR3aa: CASSNVAGTSRYNEQFF

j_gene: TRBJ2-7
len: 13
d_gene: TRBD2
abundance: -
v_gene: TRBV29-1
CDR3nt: TGCAGCGCCCCAGGAGCGGGGGCCTACGAGCAGTACTTC
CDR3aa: CSAPGAGAYEQYF

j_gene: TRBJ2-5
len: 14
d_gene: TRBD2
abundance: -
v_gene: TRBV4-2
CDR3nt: TGTGCCAGCAGCCAAGCTAGCGGGGAGAAGACCCAGTACTTC
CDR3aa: CASSQASGEKTQYF

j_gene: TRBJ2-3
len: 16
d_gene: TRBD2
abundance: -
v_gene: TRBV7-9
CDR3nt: TGTGCCAGCAGGGGTGGACTAGCGGGAGAGGCGGATACGCAGTATTTT
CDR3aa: CASRGGLAGEADTQYF

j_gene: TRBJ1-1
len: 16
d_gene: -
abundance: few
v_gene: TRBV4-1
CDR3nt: TGCGCCAGCAGCCAAGGTAGAGGCAGCCTGAACACTGAAGCTTTCTTT
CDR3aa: CASSQGRGSLNTEAFF

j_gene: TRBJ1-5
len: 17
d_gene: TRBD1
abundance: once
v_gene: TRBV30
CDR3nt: TGTGCCTGGAGTTCCGACAGGGATAGTGGGGGCAATCAGCCCCAGCATTTT
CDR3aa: CAWSSDRDSGGNQPQHF